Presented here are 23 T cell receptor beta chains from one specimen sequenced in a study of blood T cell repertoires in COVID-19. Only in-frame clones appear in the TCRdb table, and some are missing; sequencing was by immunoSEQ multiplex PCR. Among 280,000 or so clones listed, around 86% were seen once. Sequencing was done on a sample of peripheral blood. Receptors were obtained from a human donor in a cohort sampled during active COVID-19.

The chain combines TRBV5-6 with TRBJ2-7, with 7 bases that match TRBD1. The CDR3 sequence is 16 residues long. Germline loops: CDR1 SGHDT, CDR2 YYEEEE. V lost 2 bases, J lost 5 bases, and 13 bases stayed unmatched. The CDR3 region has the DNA TGTGCCAGCAGCTTATTTACCTCAGGGGGTAAGAACGAGCAGTACTTC. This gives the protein CASSLFTSGGKNEQYF.

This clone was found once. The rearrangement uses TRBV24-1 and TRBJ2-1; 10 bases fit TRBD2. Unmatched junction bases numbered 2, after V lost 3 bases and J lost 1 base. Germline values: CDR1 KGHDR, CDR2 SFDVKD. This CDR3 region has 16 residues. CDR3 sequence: CATSDALAGSYNEQFF. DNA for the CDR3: TGTGCCACCAGTGATGCACTAGCGGGATCCTACAATGAGCAGTTCTTC.

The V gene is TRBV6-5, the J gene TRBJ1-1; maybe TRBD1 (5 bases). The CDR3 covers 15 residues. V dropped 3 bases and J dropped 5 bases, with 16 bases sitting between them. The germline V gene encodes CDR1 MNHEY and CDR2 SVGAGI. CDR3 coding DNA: TGTGCCAGCAGTTATGGGAACGTCGGGGGGACTGAAGCTTTCTTT. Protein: CASSYGNVGGTEAFF.

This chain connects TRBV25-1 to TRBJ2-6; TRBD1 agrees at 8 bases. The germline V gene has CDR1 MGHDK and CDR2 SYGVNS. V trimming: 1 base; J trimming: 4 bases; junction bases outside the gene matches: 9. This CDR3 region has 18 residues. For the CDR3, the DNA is TGTGCCAGCAGTGAATGGGCAGGGGGCGCCAAGGGGGCCAACGTCCTGACTTTC. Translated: CASSEWAGGAKGANVLTF.

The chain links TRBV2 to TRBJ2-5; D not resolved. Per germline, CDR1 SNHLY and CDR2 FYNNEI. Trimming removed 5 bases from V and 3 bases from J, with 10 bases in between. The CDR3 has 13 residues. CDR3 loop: CASSIDRKETQYF. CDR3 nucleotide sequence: TGTGCCAGCAGTATTGATAGAAAAGAGACCCAGTACTTC.

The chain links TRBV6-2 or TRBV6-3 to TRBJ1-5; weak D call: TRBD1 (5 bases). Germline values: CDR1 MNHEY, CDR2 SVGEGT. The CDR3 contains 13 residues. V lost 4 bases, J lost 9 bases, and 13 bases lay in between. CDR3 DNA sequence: TGTGCCAGCAGTTCCGGGGGGAGGACGCCCCAGCATTTT. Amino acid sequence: CASSSGGRTPQHF.

In DNA form, the CDR3 reads TGTGCCAGCAGCGTTTCTAGCGGGAGCACAGATACGCAGTATTTT. The encoded protein is CASSVSSGSTDTQYF. J is TRBJ2-3 and V is TRBV9; 8 nucleotides align to TRBD2. The length of the CDR3 is 15 residues. The V gene end was trimmed by 2 bases and the J gene end by 0 bases; junction bases not matched to a gene: 2. Germline V CDR1 and CDR2: SGDLS, YYNGEE.

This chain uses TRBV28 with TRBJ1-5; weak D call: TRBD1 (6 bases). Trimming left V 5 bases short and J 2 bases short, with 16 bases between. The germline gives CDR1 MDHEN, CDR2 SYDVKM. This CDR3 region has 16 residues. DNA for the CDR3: TGTGCCAGCAGTCGGACCACCTCAGGGGGCAATCAGCCCCAGCATTTT. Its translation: CASSRTTSGGNQPQHF. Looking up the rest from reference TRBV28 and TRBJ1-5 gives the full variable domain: DVKVTQSSRYLVKRTGEKVFLECVQDMDHENMFWYRQDPGLGLRLIYFSYDVKMKEKGDIPEGYSVSREKKERFSLILESASTNQTSMYLCASSRTTSGGNQPQHFGDGTRLSIL.

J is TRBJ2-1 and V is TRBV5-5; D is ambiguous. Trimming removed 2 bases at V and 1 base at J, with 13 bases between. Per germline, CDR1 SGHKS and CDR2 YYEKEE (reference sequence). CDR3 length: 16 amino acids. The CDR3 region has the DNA TGTGCCAGCAGCTTCCAAGTTTCTAGGTCCTACAATGAGCAGTTCTTC. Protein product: CASSFQVSRSYNEQFF.

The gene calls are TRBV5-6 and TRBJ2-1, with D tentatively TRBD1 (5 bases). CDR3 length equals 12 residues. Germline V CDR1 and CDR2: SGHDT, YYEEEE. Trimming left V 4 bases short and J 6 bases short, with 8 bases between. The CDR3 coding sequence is TGTGCCAGCAGCCCAGGGTTCAATGAGCAGTTCTTC. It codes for CASSPGFNEQFF.

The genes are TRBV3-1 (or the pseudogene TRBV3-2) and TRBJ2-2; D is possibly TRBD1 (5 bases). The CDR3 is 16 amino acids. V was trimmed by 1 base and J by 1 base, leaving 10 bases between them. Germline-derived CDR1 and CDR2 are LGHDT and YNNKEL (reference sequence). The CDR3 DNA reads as TGTGCCAGCAGCCAAGCCCGACAGTTGAACACCGGGGAGCTGTTTTTT. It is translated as CASSQARQLNTGELFF.

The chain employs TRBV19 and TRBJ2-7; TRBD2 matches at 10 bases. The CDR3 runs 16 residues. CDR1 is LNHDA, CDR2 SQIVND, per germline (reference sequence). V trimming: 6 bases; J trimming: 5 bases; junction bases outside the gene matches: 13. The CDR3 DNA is TGTGCCAGTAGCCAAAGGGGAACTAGCGGGATGCACGAGCAGTACTTC. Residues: CASSQRGTSGMHEQYF.

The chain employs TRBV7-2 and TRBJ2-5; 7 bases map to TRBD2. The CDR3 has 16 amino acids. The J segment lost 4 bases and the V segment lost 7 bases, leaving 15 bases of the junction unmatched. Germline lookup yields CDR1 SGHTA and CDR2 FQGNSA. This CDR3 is CASTPLAGVGRETQYF. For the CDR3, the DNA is TGTGCCAGCACCCCCCTGGCGGGAGTAGGGAGAGAGACCCAGTACTTC.

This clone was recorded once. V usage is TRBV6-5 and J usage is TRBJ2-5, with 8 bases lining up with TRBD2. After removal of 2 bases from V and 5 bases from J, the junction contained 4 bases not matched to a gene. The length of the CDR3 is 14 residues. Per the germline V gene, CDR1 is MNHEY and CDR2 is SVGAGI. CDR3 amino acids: CASSYAGGVETQYF. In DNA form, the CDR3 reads TGTGCCAGCAGTTACGCGGGAGGAGTGGAGACCCAGTACTTC.

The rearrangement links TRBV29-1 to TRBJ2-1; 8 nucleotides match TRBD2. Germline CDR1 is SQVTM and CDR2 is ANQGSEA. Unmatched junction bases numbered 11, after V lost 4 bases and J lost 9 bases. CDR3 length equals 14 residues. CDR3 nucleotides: TGCAGCGTTGTCTCCGGGAGGGCAAAGGTTGAGCAGTTCTTC. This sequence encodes CSVVSGRAKVEQFF.

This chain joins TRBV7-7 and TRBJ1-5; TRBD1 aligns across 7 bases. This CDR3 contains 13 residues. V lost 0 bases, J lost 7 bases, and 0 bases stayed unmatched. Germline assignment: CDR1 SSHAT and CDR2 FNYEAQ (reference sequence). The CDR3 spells CASSLAQGQPQHF. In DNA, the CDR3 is TGTGCCAGCAGCTTAGCACAGGGGCAGCCCCAGCATTTT.

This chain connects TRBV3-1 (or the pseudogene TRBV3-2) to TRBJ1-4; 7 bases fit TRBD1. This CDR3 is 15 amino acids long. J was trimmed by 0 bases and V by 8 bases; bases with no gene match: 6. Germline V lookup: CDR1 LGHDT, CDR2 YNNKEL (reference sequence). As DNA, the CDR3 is TGTGCCAGCCGTGAGACAGGGACAACTAATGAAAAACTGTTTTTT. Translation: CASRETGTTNEKLFF.

CDR3 DNA sequence: TGTGCCAGTAAGCCGACAGGGGGCTATAATTCACCCCTCCACTTT. The encoded protein is CASKPTGGYNSPLHF. V gene TRBV19 combines with J gene TRBJ1-6, with TRBD1 matching over 9 bases. V lost 7 bases, J lost 3 bases, and 4 bases stayed unmatched. Germline CDR1 LNHDA, CDR2 SQIVND (reference sequence). The CDR3 covers 15 residues.

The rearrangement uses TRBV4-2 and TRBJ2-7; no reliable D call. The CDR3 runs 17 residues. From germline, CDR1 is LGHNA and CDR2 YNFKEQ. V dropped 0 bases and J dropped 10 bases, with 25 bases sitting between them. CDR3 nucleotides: TGTGCCAGCAGCCAAGATTTTTCCTCCGGTAGACTGTTGAGTCAGTACTTC. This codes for CASSQDFSSGRLLSQYF.

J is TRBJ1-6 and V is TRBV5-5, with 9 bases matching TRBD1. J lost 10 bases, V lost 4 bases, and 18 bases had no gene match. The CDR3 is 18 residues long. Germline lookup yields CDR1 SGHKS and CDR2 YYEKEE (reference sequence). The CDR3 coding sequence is TGTGCCAGCAGCGGTCGTTCTCCTTCCGGGACAGGGACCTCACCCCTCCACTTT. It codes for CASSGRSPSGTGTSPLHF.

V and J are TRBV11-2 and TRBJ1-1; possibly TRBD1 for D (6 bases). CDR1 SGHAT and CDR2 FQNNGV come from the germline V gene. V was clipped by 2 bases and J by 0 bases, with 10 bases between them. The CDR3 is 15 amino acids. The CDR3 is CASSLSTGLNTEAFF. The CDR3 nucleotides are TGTGCCAGCAGCTTATCGACAGGTCTGAACACTGAAGCTTTCTTT. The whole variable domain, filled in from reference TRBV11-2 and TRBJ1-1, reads EAGVAQSPRYKIIEKRQSVAFWCNPISGHATLYWYQQILGQGPKLLIQFQNNGVVDDSQLPKDRFSAERLKGVDSTLKIQPAKLEDSAVYLCASSLSTGLNTEAFFGQGTRLTVV.

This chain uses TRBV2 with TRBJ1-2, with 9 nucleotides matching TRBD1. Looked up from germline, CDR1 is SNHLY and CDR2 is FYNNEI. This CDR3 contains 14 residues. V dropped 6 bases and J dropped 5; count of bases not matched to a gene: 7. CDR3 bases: TGTGCCAGCAGCGCCGGGACAGGGCGATATGGCTACACCTTC. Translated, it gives CASSAGTGRYGYTF.

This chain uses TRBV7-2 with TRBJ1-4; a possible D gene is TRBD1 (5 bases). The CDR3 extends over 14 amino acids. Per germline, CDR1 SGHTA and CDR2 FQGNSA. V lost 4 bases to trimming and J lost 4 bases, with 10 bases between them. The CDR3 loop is CASSSRQYNEKLFF. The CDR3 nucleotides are TGTGCCAGCAGCTCACGACAGTATAATGAAAAACTGTTTTTT.